The sequence of this T cell receptor (beta chain) was determined in a study of PD-1 blockade in classical Hodgkin lymphoma. Whole-study findings and limits: Why repertoires differed is undefined; disease activity or prior therapy possibly contributed.

CDR1 is SGHAT, CDR2 FQNNGV, per germline. V shed 2 bases and J shed 2 bases, with 10 bases lying between them. This CDR3 has 15 amino acids. In the case of this clone: The antigen remains unidentified.

All patients experienced relapse after autologous stem cell transplantation, and brentuximab vedotin exposure was variable. Only in-frame clones appear in the TCRdb table, and some are missing; sequencing was by immunoSEQ multiplex PCR. The table lists fewer than 25,000 clones, approximately 81% of them singletons. Sequencing used peripheral blood mononuclear cells (PBMCs), obtained before the second cycle of nivolumab. The rearrangement joins TRBV11-2 to TRBJ2-4; D is perhaps TRBD1 (5 bases). This TCR came from a human donor with classical Hodgkin lymphoma. The CDR3 DNA reads TGTGCCAGCAGCTTAACCCAGGGCCCCAAAAACATTCAGTACTTC. It translates to CASSLTQGPKNIQYF.